This is a list of T cell receptor beta chains from one sample in a study of T cell repertoires in cytomegalovirus infection. TCRdb recomputed calls from the reads with MiXCR, one row per CDR3 protein. The sample lists around 280,000 distinct CDR3 sequences; roughly 15% were seen once. The specimen sequenced was PBMCs. The receptors originated from a human donor in good health (CMV status not recorded). Some clones in this sample may be carry-over from other donors' samples. Both conserved end residues are part of each CDR3. D genes are given only for firm matches. Some rows mark clone size as missing; the rest say once, few, many or name a class of expanded clone.

TRBV6-4	few	14	TRBJ2-2	.	CASSVTGTTGELFF	TGTGCCAGCAGTGTAACGGGAACGACCGGGGAGCTGTTTTTT
TRBV18	.	17	TRBJ2-1	TRBD2	CASSPLSSSGSIDEQFF	TGTGCCAGCTCACCACTAAGCTCTAGCGGGAGTATCGATGAGCAGTTCTTC
TRBV5-5	few	15	TRBJ2-1	.	CASSLDGASYNEQFF	TGTGCCAGCAGCTTGGACGGAGCCAGCTACAATGAGCAGTTCTTC
TRBV7-2	medium-sized	16	TRBJ2-7	.	CASSLEGWTTFYEQYF	TGTGCCAGCAGCTTAGAAGGGTGGACCACCTTCTACGAGCAGTACTTC
TRBV9	.	19	TRBJ2-6	.	CASSTHVGLPGSGANVLTF	TGTGCCAGCAGTACTCATGTTGGACTCCCAGGCTCTGGGGCCAACGTCCTGACTTTC
TRBV29-1	.	14	TRBJ1-1	.	CSVEGFKGDREAFF	TGCAGCGTTGAAGGGTTTAAGGGAGACAGAGAAGCTTTCTTT
TRBV7-2	many	14	TRBJ2-7	.	CASSLRTRFFEQYF	TGTGCCAGCAGCCTTCGGACTCGTTTTTTCGAGCAGTACTTC
TRBV7-9	.	15	TRBJ2-1	TRBD2	CASLVAGGIYNEQFF	TGTGCCAGCCTTGTGGCGGGAGGGATCTACAATGAGCAGTTCTTC
TRBV25-1	.	15	TRBJ2-3	.	CASSESMLKTDTQYF	TGTGCCAGCAGTGAATCTATGCTAAAAACAGATACGCAGTATTTT
TRBV10-1	many	13	TRBJ1-1	.	CASKGGMNTEAFF	TGCGCCAGCAAAGGGGGTATGAACACTGAAGCTTTCTTT